These T cell receptor beta chains were read from a single sample in a study of blood T cell repertoires in COVID-19. TCRdb keeps only in-frame clones here, not all; method: immunoSEQ multiplex PCR. The sample lists around 450,000 clones; roughly 91% were seen once. Sequenced input: PBMCs or T cells enriched from blood (not recorded which). These receptor sequences come from a man aged 18 to 30 who had recovered from COVID-19. Both conserved end residues are part of each CDR3. A D gene is named only where the DNA matches it firmly. Expanded clones get a size class; other rows say once, few or many, or leave the size out.

d_gene: -; j_gene: TRBJ2-7; v_gene: TRBV7-9; len: 12; abundance: -; CDR3aa: CASSSTGYEQYF; CDR3nt: TGTGCCAGCAGCTCGACGGGGTACGAGCAGTACTTC
d_gene: -; j_gene: TRBJ1-1; v_gene: TRBV4-1; len: 17; abundance: -; CDR3aa: CASSAHYSDYRNTEAFF; CDR3nt: TGCGCCAGCAGCGCCCATTATTCAGATTACAGGAACACTGAAGCTTTCTTT
d_gene: -; j_gene: TRBJ1-5; v_gene: TRBV2; len: 16; abundance: -; CDR3aa: CASSRDRAQANQPQHF; CDR3nt: TGTGCCAGCAGCCGCGACAGAGCTCAGGCTAATCAGCCCCAGCATTTT
d_gene: TRBD1; j_gene: TRBJ2-2; v_gene: TRBV24-1; len: 16; abundance: few; CDR3aa: CATSDTGTGRTGELFF; CDR3nt: TGTGCCACCAGTGATACCGGGACAGGGCGAACCGGGGAGCTGTTTTTT
d_gene: TRBD1; j_gene: TRBJ1-3; v_gene: TRBV28; len: 14; abundance: -; CDR3aa: CASSTGGSGNTIYF; CDR3nt: TGTGCCAGCAGTACAGGGGGCTCTGGAAACACCATATATTTT
d_gene: -; j_gene: TRBJ1-1; v_gene: TRBV6-5; len: 13; abundance: -; CDR3aa: CASSKGLYTEAFF; CDR3nt: TGTGCCAGCAGTAAGGGACTGTACACTGAAGCTTTCTTT
d_gene: TRBD1; j_gene: TRBJ2-3; v_gene: TRBV4-1; len: 18; abundance: -; CDR3aa: CASTQSPPDRIGTDTQYF; CDR3nt: TGCGCCAGCACCCAAAGTCCCCCGGACAGGATTGGGACAGATACGCAGTATTTT
d_gene: TRBD2; j_gene: TRBJ2-1; v_gene: TRBV10-3; len: 15; abundance: -; CDR3aa: CAISDGTSGYNEQFF; CDR3nt: TGTGCCATCAGTGACGGGACTAGCGGGTACAATGAGCAGTTCTTC
d_gene: TRBD2; j_gene: TRBJ2-1; v_gene: TRBV19; len: 17; abundance: -; CDR3aa: CASSIGNLAASYNEQFF; CDR3nt: TGTGCCAGTAGTATAGGGAACCTAGCGGCCTCCTACAATGAGCAGTTCTTC
d_gene: TRBD2; j_gene: TRBJ2-2; v_gene: TRBV7-9; len: 14; abundance: -; CDR3aa: CASRNSGSSGELFF; CDR3nt: TGTGCCAGCAGAAATAGCGGGAGTTCTGGGGAGCTGTTTTTT
d_gene: -; j_gene: TRBJ1-1; v_gene: TRBV7-9; len: 14; abundance: -; CDR3aa: CASSLGLQGPEAFF; CDR3nt: TGTGCCAGCAGCTTAGGGCTCCAGGGGCCAGAAGCTTTCTTT
d_gene: -; j_gene: TRBJ1-2; v_gene: TRBV5-4; len: 13; abundance: -; CDR3aa: CASRVTTGDGYTF; CDR3nt: TGTGCCAGCAGGGTTACCACAGGCGATGGCTACACCTTC
d_gene: TRBD1; j_gene: TRBJ1-3; v_gene: TRBV10-3; len: 15; abundance: -; CDR3aa: CAITETGDSGNTIYF; CDR3nt: TGTGCCATCACCGAAACAGGGGACTCTGGAAACACCATATATTTT
d_gene: -; j_gene: TRBJ2-2; v_gene: TRBV2; len: 15; abundance: -; CDR3aa: CASSHPLRSTGELFF; CDR3nt: TGTGCCAGCAGTCACCCGCTTAGAAGCACCGGGGAGCTGTTTTTT
d_gene: -; j_gene: TRBJ2-4; v_gene: TRBV4-1; len: 15; abundance: -; CDR3aa: CASSQDPQGPNIQYF; CDR3nt: TGCGCCAGCAGCCAAGATCCGCAGGGCCCAAACATTCAGTACTTC
d_gene: TRBD1; j_gene: TRBJ1-3; v_gene: TRBV9; len: 14; abundance: once; CDR3aa: CASSLGTEGNTIYF; CDR3nt: TGTGCCAGCAGCCTCGGGACAGAAGGAAACACCATATATTTT
d_gene: -; j_gene: TRBJ1-4; v_gene: TRBV28; len: 15; abundance: -; CDR3aa: CASRTHRLVNEKLFF; CDR3nt: TGTGCCAGCAGGACTCACCGACTGGTTAATGAAAAACTGTTTTTT
d_gene: -; j_gene: TRBJ2-2; v_gene: TRBV11-2; len: 14; abundance: -; CDR3aa: CASSFSGGGGELFF; CDR3nt: TGTGCCAGCAGCTTTTCAGGGGGAGGCGGGGAGCTGTTTTTT
d_gene: -; j_gene: TRBJ2-3; v_gene: TRBV27; len: 14; abundance: -; CDR3aa: CASTPDYNTDTQYF; CDR3nt: TGTGCCAGCACCCCCGACTACAACACAGATACGCAGTATTTT
d_gene: -; j_gene: TRBJ1-4; v_gene: TRBV4-1; len: 15; abundance: -; CDR3aa: CASSHLRASNEKLFF; CDR3nt: TGCGCCAGCAGCCATCTCCGCGCCTCTAATGAAAAACTGTTTTTT
d_gene: TRBD2; j_gene: TRBJ2-1; v_gene: TRBV11-3; len: 15; abundance: -; CDR3aa: CASSPGLAGANEQFF; CDR3nt: TGTGCCAGCAGCCCGGGACTAGCGGGAGCGAATGAGCAGTTCTTC
d_gene: -; j_gene: TRBJ2-7; v_gene: TRBV9; len: 14; abundance: -; CDR3aa: CASSVAAQGYEQYF; CDR3nt: TGTGCCAGCAGCGTAGCTGCGCAGGGGTACGAGCAGTACTTC
d_gene: TRBD1; j_gene: TRBJ1-5; v_gene: TRBV6-5; len: 13; abundance: -; CDR3aa: CASSETGEQPQHF; CDR3nt: TGTGCCAGCAGCGAGACAGGGGAGCAGCCCCAGCATTTT
d_gene: -; j_gene: TRBJ2-2; v_gene: TRBV2; len: 15; abundance: -; CDR3aa: CASSEAGQGTGELFF; CDR3nt: TGTGCCAGCAGTGAAGCTGGGCAGGGCACCGGGGAGCTGTTTTTT
d_gene: -; j_gene: TRBJ1-2; v_gene: TRBV5-4; len: 14; abundance: -; CDR3aa: CASSLEQGGYGYTF; CDR3nt: TGTGCCAGCAGCTTGGAACAGGGTGGCTATGGCTACACCTTC
d_gene: -; j_gene: TRBJ1-1; v_gene: TRBV12-3/TRBV12-4; len: 12; abundance: once; CDR3aa: CASSSGGTEAFF; CDR3nt: TGTGCCAGCAGTTCTGGAGGCACTGAAGCTTTCTTT
d_gene: TRBD2; j_gene: TRBJ2-1; v_gene: TRBV7-2; len: 15; abundance: -; CDR3aa: CASSLLAGGPGEQFF; CDR3nt: TGTGCCAGCAGCTTACTAGCGGGAGGGCCGGGTGAGCAGTTCTTC
d_gene: -; j_gene: TRBJ2-5; v_gene: TRBV4-2; len: 15; abundance: -; CDR3aa: CASSQVVREQETQYF; CDR3nt: TGTGCCAGCAGCCAAGTAGTACGGGAACAAGAGACCCAGTACTTC
d_gene: TRBD1; j_gene: TRBJ1-3; v_gene: TRBV19; len: 15; abundance: -; CDR3aa: CASSWRTGSGNTIYF; CDR3nt: TGTGCCAGTAGTTGGAGGACAGGGTCTGGAAACACCATATATTTT
d_gene: -; j_gene: TRBJ2-3; v_gene: TRBV5-6; len: 13; abundance: once; CDR3aa: CASSSSGTDTQYF; CDR3nt: TGTGCCAGCAGCTCCTCCGGGACAGATACGCAGTATTTT
d_gene: -; j_gene: TRBJ1-4; v_gene: TRBV4-1; len: 15; abundance: -; CDR3aa: CASSDRTVEKEKLFF; CDR3nt: TGCGCCAGCAGCGACAGGACAGTGGAGAAGGAAAAACTGTTTTTT
d_gene: -; j_gene: TRBJ2-6; v_gene: TRBV28; len: 13; abundance: -; CDR3aa: CASRTAGANVLTF; CDR3nt: TGTGCCAGCCGGACAGCTGGGGCCAACGTCCTGACTTTC
d_gene: -; j_gene: TRBJ1-2; v_gene: TRBV7-9; len: 14; abundance: -; CDR3aa: CASSRLEGFDGYTF; CDR3nt: TGTGCCAGCAGCCGCCTGGAGGGATTTGATGGCTACACCTTC
d_gene: TRBD1; j_gene: TRBJ1-5; v_gene: TRBV7-9; len: 15; abundance: -; CDR3aa: CASSSADTGDQPQHF; CDR3nt: TGTGCCAGCAGCTCAGCCGACACAGGGGATCAGCCCCAGCATTTT
d_gene: TRBD1; j_gene: TRBJ1-6; v_gene: TRBV7-2; len: 14; abundance: -; CDR3aa: CASSPTGSNSPLHF; CDR3nt: TGTGCCAGCAGCCCGACAGGGTCAAATTCACCCCTCCACTTT
d_gene: TRBD1; j_gene: TRBJ2-7; v_gene: TRBV10-3; len: 14; abundance: -; CDR3aa: CAISESGTAYEQYF; CDR3nt: TGTGCCATCAGTGAGTCTGGGACAGCCTACGAGCAGTACTTC
d_gene: -; j_gene: TRBJ2-2; v_gene: TRBV9; len: 17; abundance: -; CDR3aa: CASSVATREGSAGELFF; CDR3nt: TGTGCCAGCAGCGTAGCTACGAGGGAAGGTTCGGCCGGGGAGCTGTTTTTT
d_gene: TRBD2; j_gene: TRBJ2-7; v_gene: TRBV19; len: 12; abundance: -; CDR3aa: CASSAGGYEQYF; CDR3nt: TGTGCCAGTAGCGCGGGGGGTTACGAGCAGTACTTC
d_gene: -; j_gene: TRBJ1-5; v_gene: TRBV19; len: 15; abundance: -; CDR3aa: CASSIIPGSNQPQHF; CDR3nt: TGTGCCAGTAGTATCATCCCGGGAAGCAATCAGCCCCAGCATTTT
d_gene: -; j_gene: TRBJ1-1; v_gene: TRBV6-5; len: 13; abundance: -; CDR3aa: CASRRLKNTEAFF; CDR3nt: TGTGCCAGCAGACGACTCAAGAACACTGAAGCTTTCTTT
d_gene: -; j_gene: TRBJ1-1; v_gene: TRBV6-6; len: 14; abundance: -; CDR3aa: CASKFMEVNTEAFF; CDR3nt: TGTGCCAGCAAGTTCATGGAGGTGAACACTGAAGCTTTCTTT
d_gene: TRBD1; j_gene: TRBJ1-5; v_gene: TRBV19; len: 14; abundance: once; CDR3aa: CASSVTGGIQPQHF; CDR3nt: TGTGCCAGTAGTGTAACAGGGGGCATTCAGCCCCAGCATTTT
d_gene: TRBD1; j_gene: TRBJ1-1; v_gene: TRBV6-5; len: 15; abundance: -; CDR3aa: CASSRTGDLNTEAFF; CDR3nt: TGTGCCAGCAGTCGGACAGGGGACTTGAACACTGAAGCTTTCTTT
d_gene: -; j_gene: TRBJ2-3; v_gene: TRBV7-2; len: 16; abundance: -; CDR3aa: CASSRLGAASTDTQYF; CDR3nt: TGTGCCAGCAGCCGCCTGGGAGCGGCAAGCACAGATACGCAGTATTTT
d_gene: -; j_gene: TRBJ1-2; v_gene: TRBV12-3/TRBV12-4; len: 12; abundance: -; CDR3aa: CASSSDSYGYTF; CDR3nt: TGTGCCAGCAGTTCAGACAGCTATGGCTACACCTTC
d_gene: TRBD2; j_gene: TRBJ2-1; v_gene: TRBV4-2; len: 15; abundance: -; CDR3aa: CASSQETSGRNEQFF; CDR3nt: TGTGCCAGCAGCCAAGAGACTAGCGGGAGAAATGAGCAGTTCTTC
d_gene: -; j_gene: TRBJ2-4; v_gene: TRBV28; len: 13; abundance: once; CDR3aa: CASSGQVLWIQYF; CDR3nt: TGTGCCAGCAGTGGGCAAGTTCTATGGATTCAGTACTTC
d_gene: -; j_gene: TRBJ1-2; v_gene: TRBV28; len: 14; abundance: -; CDR3aa: CASSPRSVVRGYTF; CDR3nt: TGTGCCAGCAGTCCTCGTTCGGTGGTGAGGGGCTACACCTTC
d_gene: -; j_gene: TRBJ1-2; v_gene: TRBV5-4; len: 12; abundance: -; CDR3aa: CASSLDSLGYTF; CDR3nt: TGTGCCAGCAGCTTGGACTCTCTTGGCTACACCTTC
d_gene: -; j_gene: TRBJ1-3; v_gene: TRBV4-1; len: 16; abundance: -; CDR3aa: CASSQDGGDSGNTIYF; CDR3nt: TGCGCCAGCAGCCAAGATGGCGGAGACTCTGGAAACACCATATATTTT
d_gene: -; j_gene: TRBJ1-5; v_gene: TRBV28; len: 13; abundance: few; CDR3aa: CASSSRRNQPQHF; CDR3nt: TGTGCCAGCAGTTCTAGGCGGAATCAGCCCCAGCATTTT